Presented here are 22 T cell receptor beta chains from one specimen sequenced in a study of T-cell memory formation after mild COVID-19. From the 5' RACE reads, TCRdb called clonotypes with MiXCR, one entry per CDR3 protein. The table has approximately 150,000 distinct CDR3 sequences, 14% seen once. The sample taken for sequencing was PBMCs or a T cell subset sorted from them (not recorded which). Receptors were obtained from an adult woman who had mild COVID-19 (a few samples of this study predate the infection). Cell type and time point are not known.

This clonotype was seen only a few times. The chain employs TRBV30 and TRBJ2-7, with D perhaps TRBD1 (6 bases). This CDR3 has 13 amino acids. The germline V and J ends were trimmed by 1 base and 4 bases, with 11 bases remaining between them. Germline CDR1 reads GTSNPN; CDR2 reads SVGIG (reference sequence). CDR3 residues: CAWSAQGPYEQYF. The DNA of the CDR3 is TGTGCCTGGAGTGCACAGGGCCCGTACGAGCAGTACTTC.

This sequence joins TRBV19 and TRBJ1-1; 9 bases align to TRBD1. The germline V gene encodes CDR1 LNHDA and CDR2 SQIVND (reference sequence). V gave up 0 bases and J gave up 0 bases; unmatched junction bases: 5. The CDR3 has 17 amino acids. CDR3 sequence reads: CASSIDAGQGLNTEAFF. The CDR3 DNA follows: TGTGCCAGTAGTATAGATGCCGGACAGGGGTTGAACACTGAAGCTTTCTTT.

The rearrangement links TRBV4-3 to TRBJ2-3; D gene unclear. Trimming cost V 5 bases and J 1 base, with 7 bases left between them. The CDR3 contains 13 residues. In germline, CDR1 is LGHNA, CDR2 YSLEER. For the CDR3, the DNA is TGCGCCAGCAGCGCAGTCCGCACAGATACGCAGTATTTT. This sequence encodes CASSAVRTDTQYF.

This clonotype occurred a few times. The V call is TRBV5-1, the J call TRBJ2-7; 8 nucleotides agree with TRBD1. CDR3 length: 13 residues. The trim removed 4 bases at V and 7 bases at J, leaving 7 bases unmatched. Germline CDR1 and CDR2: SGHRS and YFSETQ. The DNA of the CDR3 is TGCGCCAGCAGCGTAGGGACAGGCGAAGAGCAGTACTTC. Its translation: CASSVGTGEEQYF.

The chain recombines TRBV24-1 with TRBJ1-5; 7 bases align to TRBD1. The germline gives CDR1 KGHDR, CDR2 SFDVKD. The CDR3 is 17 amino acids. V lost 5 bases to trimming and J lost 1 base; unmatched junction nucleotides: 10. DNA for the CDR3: TGTGCCACCAGTGGGGACAGTTCCCTCCTCAGCAATCAGCCCCAGCATTTT. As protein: CATSGDSSLLSNQPQHF.

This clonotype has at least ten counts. The CDR3: CASSLVPGAGDTQYF. CDR3 DNA sequence: TGTGCCAGCAGCTTGGTGCCGGGGGCTGGAGATACGCAGTATTTT. The V gene is TRBV5-6, the J gene TRBJ2-3; D might be TRBD1 or TRBD2, each matching 6 bases. The V gene's germline CDR1 is SGHDT and CDR2 YYEEEE. The V end lost 0 bases, the J end lost 5 bases, and 13 bases lay between the germline ends. The CDR3 spans 15 residues.

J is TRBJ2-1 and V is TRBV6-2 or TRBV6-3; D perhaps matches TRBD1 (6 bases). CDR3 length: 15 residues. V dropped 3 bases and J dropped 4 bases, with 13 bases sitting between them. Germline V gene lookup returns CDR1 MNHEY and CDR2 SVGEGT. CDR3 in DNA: TGTGCCAGCAGTTATCGCGGACAGCTTTACAATGAGCAGTTCTTC. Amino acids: CASSYRGQLYNEQFF.

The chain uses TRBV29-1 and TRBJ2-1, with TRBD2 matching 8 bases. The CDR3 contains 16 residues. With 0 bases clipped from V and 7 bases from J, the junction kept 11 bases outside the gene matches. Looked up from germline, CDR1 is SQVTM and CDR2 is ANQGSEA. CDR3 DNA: TGCAGCGTTGAAGATCCCCCGGGGGGGCCGAATAATGAGCAGTTCTTC. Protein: CSVEDPPGGPNNEQFF.

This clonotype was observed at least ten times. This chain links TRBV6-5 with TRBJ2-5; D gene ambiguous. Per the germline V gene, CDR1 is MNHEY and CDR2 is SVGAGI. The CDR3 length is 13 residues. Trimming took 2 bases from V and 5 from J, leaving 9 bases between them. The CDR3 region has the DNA TGTGCCAGCAGTTACGATGTGGGGGAGACCCAGTACTTC. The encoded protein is CASSYDVGETQYF.

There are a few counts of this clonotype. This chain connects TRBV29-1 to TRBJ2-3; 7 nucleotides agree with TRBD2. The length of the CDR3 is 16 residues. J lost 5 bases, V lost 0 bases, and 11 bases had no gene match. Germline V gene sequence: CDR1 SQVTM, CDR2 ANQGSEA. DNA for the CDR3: TGCAGCGTTGAAGAGGGAGCGGGGCTACCGGGAGATACGCAGTATTTT. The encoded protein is CSVEEGAGLPGDTQYF.

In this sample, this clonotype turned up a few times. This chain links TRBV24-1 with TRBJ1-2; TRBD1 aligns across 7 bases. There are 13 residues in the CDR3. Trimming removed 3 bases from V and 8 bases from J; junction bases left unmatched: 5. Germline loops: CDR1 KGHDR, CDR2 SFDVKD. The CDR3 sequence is CATSDATGDGYTF. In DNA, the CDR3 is TGTGCCACCAGTGATGCAACAGGGGACGGCTACACCTTC.

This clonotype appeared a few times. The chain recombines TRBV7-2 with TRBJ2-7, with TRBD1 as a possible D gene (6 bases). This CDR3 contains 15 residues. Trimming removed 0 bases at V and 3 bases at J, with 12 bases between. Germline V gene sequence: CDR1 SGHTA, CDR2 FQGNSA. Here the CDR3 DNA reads TGTGCCAGCAGCTTAGCGGACAGATTCTACTACGAGCAGTACTTC. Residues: CASSLADRFYYEQYF.

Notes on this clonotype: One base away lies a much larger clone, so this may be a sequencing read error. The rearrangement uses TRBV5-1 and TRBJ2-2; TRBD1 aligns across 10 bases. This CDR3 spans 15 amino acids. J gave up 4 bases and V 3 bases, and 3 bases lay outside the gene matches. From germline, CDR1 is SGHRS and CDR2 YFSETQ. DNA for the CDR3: TGCGCCAGCAGCTGGGGACAGGGGATCACCGGGGAGCTGTTTTTT. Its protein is CASSWGQGITGELFF.

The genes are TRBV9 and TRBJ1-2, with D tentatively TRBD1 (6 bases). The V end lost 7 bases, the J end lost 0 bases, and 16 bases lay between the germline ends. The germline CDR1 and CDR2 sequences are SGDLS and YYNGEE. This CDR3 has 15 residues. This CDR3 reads CASGQTVSANYGYTF. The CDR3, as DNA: TGTGCCAGCGGACAGACAGTATCAGCTAACTATGGCTACACCTTC. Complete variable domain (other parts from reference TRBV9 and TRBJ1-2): DSGVTQTPKHLITATGQRVTLRCSPRSGDLSVYWYQQSLDQGLQFLIQYYNGEERAKGNILERFSAQQFPDLHSELNLSSLELGDSALYFCASGQTVSANYGYTFGSGTRLTVV.

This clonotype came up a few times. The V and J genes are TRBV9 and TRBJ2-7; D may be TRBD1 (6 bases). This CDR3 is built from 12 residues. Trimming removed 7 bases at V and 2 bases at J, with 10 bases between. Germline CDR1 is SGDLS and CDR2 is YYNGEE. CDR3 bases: TGTGCCAGCGAATCAGGGGCCTACGAGCAGTACTTC. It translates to CASESGAYEQYF.

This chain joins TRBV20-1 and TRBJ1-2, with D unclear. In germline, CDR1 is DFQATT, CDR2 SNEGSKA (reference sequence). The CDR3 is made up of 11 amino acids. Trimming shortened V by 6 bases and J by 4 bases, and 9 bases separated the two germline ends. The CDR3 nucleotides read TGCAGTGCGGCCAGCCCCTATGGCTACACCTTC. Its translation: CSAASPYGYTF.

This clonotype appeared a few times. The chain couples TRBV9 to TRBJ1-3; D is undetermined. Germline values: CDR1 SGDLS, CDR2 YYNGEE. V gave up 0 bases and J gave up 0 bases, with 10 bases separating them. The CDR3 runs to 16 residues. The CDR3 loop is CASSVAGGASGNTIYF. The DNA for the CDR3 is TGTGCCAGCAGCGTAGCGGGAGGAGCCTCTGGAAACACCATATATTTT.

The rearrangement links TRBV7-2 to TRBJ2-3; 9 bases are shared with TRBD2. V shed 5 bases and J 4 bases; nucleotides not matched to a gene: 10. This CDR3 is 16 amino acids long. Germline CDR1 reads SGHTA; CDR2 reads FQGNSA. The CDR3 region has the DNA TGTGCCAGCAGCCCGGGAGGTCTAGCGGGATCAGATACGCAGTATTTT. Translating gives CASSPGGLAGSDTQYF.

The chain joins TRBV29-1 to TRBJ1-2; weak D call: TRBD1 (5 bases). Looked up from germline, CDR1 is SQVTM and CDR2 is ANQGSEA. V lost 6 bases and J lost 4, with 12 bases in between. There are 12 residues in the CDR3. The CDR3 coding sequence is TGCAGCGTGGGGGACGGCCTCTATGGCTACACCTTC. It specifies CSVGDGLYGYTF.

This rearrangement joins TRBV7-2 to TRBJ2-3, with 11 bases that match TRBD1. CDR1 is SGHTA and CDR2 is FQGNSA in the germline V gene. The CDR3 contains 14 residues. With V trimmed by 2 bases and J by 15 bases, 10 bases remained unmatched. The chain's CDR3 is CASSLTLVGTGGYF. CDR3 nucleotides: TGTGCCAGCAGCTTAACCCTTGTAGGGACAGGGGGATATTTT.

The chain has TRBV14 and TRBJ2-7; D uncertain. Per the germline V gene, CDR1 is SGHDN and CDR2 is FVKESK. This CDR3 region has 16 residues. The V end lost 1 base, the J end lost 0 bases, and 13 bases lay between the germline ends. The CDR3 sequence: CASSQGPMASSYEQYF. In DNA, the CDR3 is TGTGCCAGCAGCCAAGGTCCCATGGCTAGCTCCTACGAGCAGTACTTC.

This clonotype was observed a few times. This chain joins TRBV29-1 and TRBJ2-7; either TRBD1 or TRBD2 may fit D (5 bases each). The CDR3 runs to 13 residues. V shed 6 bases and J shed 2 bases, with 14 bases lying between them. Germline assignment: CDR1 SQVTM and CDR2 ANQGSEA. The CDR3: CSVGLRGAYEQYF. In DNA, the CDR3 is TGCAGCGTGGGATTACGGGGCGCCTACGAGCAGTACTTC.